These 26 T cell receptor beta chains share one sample of origin, sequenced in a study of CD8 T cells in Susac syndrome (dated by TCRdb to between 2017 and 2020). The library was obtained by the immunoSEQ multiplex PCR assay. RNA was extracted using the RNeasy kit, and about 0.45 to 1 ug of the RNA was reverse transcribed with random hexamers. TCRdb itself trimmed the public reads at Q25 with fastp, ran MiXCR and retained productive beta chains. Every entry covers one CDR3 protein and lists the most common genes and DNA from its rows. This sample is represented by some 58,000 distinct CDR3 sequences; more than 85% of them were singletons. Around 0.75% of the sample lies in the top ten. The sequencing input was CD8+ T cells from PBMCs. The receptors derive from a human donor with Susac syndrome.

This chain joins TRBV10-3 and TRBJ1-5, with no clear D. The CDR3 has 12 residues. Germline CDR1 reads ENHRY; CDR2 reads SYGVKD. The V end lost 4 bases, the J end lost 7 bases, and 8 bases lay between the germline ends. Written as DNA, the CDR3 is TGTGCCATCAGTGCAGGCGAGCAGCCCCAGCATTTT. Protein product: CAISAGEQPQHF.

The chain combines TRBV5-6 with TRBJ2-1; D not certain. This CDR3 is built from 16 residues. Trimming took off 3 bases at V and 5 bases at J, with 18 bases between the two ends. Germline CDR1 reads SGHDT; CDR2 reads YYEEEE. The CDR3 region is CASSYPVWVNNNEQFF. The DNA for the CDR3 is TGTGCCAGCAGCTACCCGGTATGGGTAAACAACAATGAGCAGTTCTTC.

The chain couples TRBV12-3 or TRBV12-4 to TRBJ1-2; D is undetermined. CDR3 size: 11 residues. V was shortened by 5 bases and J by 13 bases, with 14 bases between the two germline ends. CDR3: CASSTPGVGTF. The CDR3, as DNA: TGTGCCAGCAGTACCCCAGGAGTCGGCACCTTC.

This clonotype was counted only a few times. For the CDR3, the DNA is TGTGCCAGCAGCCCAGGGACGGTCACTGAAGCTTTCTTT. Translation gives CASSPGTVTEAFF. The rearrangement links TRBV7-6 to TRBJ1-1; tentatively, D is TRBD1 (5 bases). This CDR3 has 13 residues. The V gene lost 5 bases and the J gene lost 4 bases, with 11 bases spanning the gap. Germline V gives CDR1 SGHVS, CDR2 FNYEAQ.

This chain links TRBV2 with TRBJ1-6; TRBD1 agrees at 7 bases. Germline lookup yields CDR1 SNHLY and CDR2 FYNNEI. Trimming took 6 bases from V and 7 from J; bases not matched to a gene: 9. The CDR3 totals 15 residues. The CDR3 DNA reads as TGTGCCAGCAGAAGGGCCGCAGGGGGGAATTCACCCCTCCACTTT. Its protein product is CASRRAAGGNSPLHF.

The chain is built from TRBV19 and TRBJ2-1, with D perhaps being TRBD1 or TRBD2 (5 bases each). The V and J ends lost 3 bases and 9 bases respectively, with 12 bases between them. The germline gives CDR1 LNHDA, CDR2 SQIVND (reference sequence). The CDR3 runs 13 residues. The CDR3 DNA follows: TGTGCCAGTAGTATGGGGCTAGCCCCTGAGCAGTTCTTC. Translating it yields CASSMGLAPEQFF.

A few counts support this clonotype. In nucleotides, the CDR3 is TGCAGCGTTGCTACACGCTCCTACGAGCAGTACTTC. It is translated as CSVATRSYEQYF. J is TRBJ2-7 and V is TRBV29-1; D not resolved. The CDR3 totals 12 residues. The germline CDR1 and CDR2 sequences are SQVTM and ANQGSEA. Trimming left V 4 bases short and J 0 bases short, with 7 bases between.

This clonotype has just one count. V and J are TRBV29-1 and TRBJ2-7; unclear D gene. The germline V gene encodes CDR1 SQVTM and CDR2 ANQGSEA. CDR3 length: 13 residues. Trimming stripped 5 bases from V and 0 bases from J, with 11 bases between. The CDR3 region is CSVRPGSSYEQYF. The CDR3 nucleotides read TGCAGCGTTCGGCCAGGAAGCTCCTACGAGCAGTACTTC.

J is TRBJ2-3 and V is TRBV25-1; D is undetermined. The CDR3 is 13 amino acids. The germline V gene has CDR1 MGHDK and CDR2 SYGVNS. V was pared by 3 bases and J by 4 bases, with 8 bases between. The CDR3 here is CASSDVIADTQYF. CDR3 in DNA: TGTGCCAGCAGTGACGTGATCGCAGATACGCAGTATTTT.

The chain carries TRBV5-1 and TRBJ2-7, with D tentatively TRBD2 (6 bases). The CDR3 is 14 amino acids. Germline V gene lookup returns CDR1 SGHRS and CDR2 YFSETQ. V was pared by 4 bases and J by 5 bases, with 16 bases between. The CDR3 spells CASSLLLANDEQYF. DNA of the CDR3: TGCGCCAGCAGCCTATTACTAGCTAACGACGAGCAGTACTTC.

This chain joins TRBV29-1 and TRBJ2-1; TRBD2 aligns across 11 bases. The CDR3 runs to 13 residues. After removal of 6 bases from V and 8 bases from J, the junction contained 6 bases not matched to a gene. Germline CDR1 SQVTM, CDR2 ANQGSEA. DNA for the CDR3: TGCAGCGTCTTAGCGGGGGGGCCCGATGAGCAGTTCTTC. Its translation: CSVLAGGPDEQFF.

The chain carries TRBV6-5 and TRBJ1-4, with a tentative D call TRBD1 (5 bases). V was cut by 0 bases and J by 8 bases, with 16 bases left in between. The V gene's germline CDR1 is MNHEY and CDR2 SVGAGI. This CDR3 comprises 16 residues. The CDR3 nucleotides read TGTGCCAGCAGTTACTCGAGCAGGGCGTCGGGGGAAAAACTGTTTTTT. It is translated as CASSYSSRASGEKLFF.

V gene TRBV29-1 combines with J gene TRBJ1-1; no firm D call. The CDR3 length is 14 residues. V shed 4 bases and J shed 0 bases, with 12 bases lying between them. Germline V gene sequence: CDR1 SQVTM, CDR2 ANQGSEA. The CDR3 here is CSVGPQFMNTEAFF. For the CDR3, the DNA is TGCAGCGTTGGTCCCCAGTTCATGAACACTGAAGCTTTCTTT.

This chain joins TRBV9 and TRBJ1-1; D not certain. The CDR3 loop spans 13 amino acids. Germline V CDR1 and CDR2: SGDLS, YYNGEE. V was cut by 4 bases and J by 3 bases, with 10 bases left in between. The CDR3 spells CASSLPGHTEAFF. The CDR3 bases are TGTGCCAGCAGCCTCCCAGGACACACTGAAGCTTTCTTT.

This clonotype is a singleton in its sample. This chain uses TRBV7-9 with TRBJ1-2; D remains unclear. The V and J ends lost 5 bases and 3 bases respectively, with 10 bases between them. Per the germline V gene, CDR1 is SEHNR and CDR2 is FQNEAQ (reference sequence). This CDR3 has 13 amino acids. The CDR3 DNA reads as TGTGCCAGCAGCACGGACGGATACTATGGCTACACCTTC. Translated: CASSTDGYYGYTF.

This sequence joins TRBV7-9 and TRBJ1-1, with D tentatively TRBD1 (5 bases). Trimming left V 0 bases short and J 0 bases short, with 17 bases between. The CDR3 is 18 residues long. Germline V gene data show CDR1 as SEHNR and CDR2 as FQNEAQ (reference sequence). CDR3 DNA: TGTGCCAGCAGCTTAGCGCGGGAGGTGTGGGGGTTGAACACTGAAGCTTTCTTT. Amino acids: CASSLAREVWGLNTEAFF.

V is TRBV2 and J is TRBJ1-6; D not certain. The V end lost 6 bases, the J end lost 8 bases, and 14 bases lay between the germline ends. This CDR3 contains 14 residues. Germline V gene sequence: CDR1 SNHLY, CDR2 FYNNEI. CDR3: CASRIGVAHSPLHF. As DNA, the CDR3 is TGTGCCAGCAGGATTGGGGTGGCGCATTCACCCCTCCACTTT.

The chain recombines TRBV6-5 with TRBJ1-5; possibly TRBD1 for D (5 bases). Per the germline V gene, CDR1 is MNHEY and CDR2 is SVGAGI. The ends were cut back, 5 bases at V and 6 bases at J, with 14 bases in the middle. The CDR3 runs to 14 residues. CDR3 residues: CASSRNADIQPQHF. The CDR3 DNA is TGTGCCAGCAGTCGCAACGCGGACATTCAGCCCCAGCATTTT.

The chain employs TRBV30 and TRBJ1-1; 7 nucleotides align to TRBD1. J lost 3 bases, V lost 1 base, and 2 bases had no gene match. Per germline, CDR1 GTSNPN and CDR2 SVGIG (reference sequence). CDR3 length: 13 amino acids. The CDR3 protein is CAWSGQGDTEAFF. DNA of the CDR3: TGTGCCTGGAGTGGACAGGGTGACACTGAAGCTTTCTTT.

The chain recombines TRBV4-3 with TRBJ2-7, with D perhaps TRBD1 (6 bases). This CDR3 has 15 amino acids. Trimming cost V 0 bases and J 6 bases, with 15 bases left between them. The germline V gene encodes CDR1 LGHNA and CDR2 YSLEER. This CDR3 is CASSQDPRGAGEQYF. As DNA, the CDR3 is TGCGCCAGCAGCCAAGATCCCAGGGGCGCGGGCGAGCAGTACTTC.

The gene calls are TRBV20-1 and TRBJ1-5, with TRBD1 identical over 7 bases. CDR1 and CDR2 from the germline V gene are DFQATT and SNEGSKA (reference sequence). Trimming removed 6 bases from V and 6 bases from J; junction bases left unmatched: 8. This CDR3 is 13 amino acids long. The CDR3 is CSAGQDFGQPQHF. The CDR3 DNA follows: TGCAGTGCCGGACAGGATTTCGGTCAGCCCCAGCATTTT.

The chain links TRBV3-1 to TRBJ2-3; D is possibly TRBD2 (5 bases). V lost 1 base to trimming and J lost 5 bases, with 16 bases between them. Per the germline V gene, CDR1 is LGHDT and CDR2 is YNNKEL (reference sequence). The CDR3 is 16 amino acids. The CDR3 is CASSQGSGPAGDTQYF. The DNA of the CDR3 is TGTGCCAGCAGCCAAGGTTCAGGTCCCGCGGGAGATACGCAGTATTTT.

The CDR3: CASSLTWVVEQPQHF. The CDR3 DNA reads TGTGCCAGCTCACTCACCTGGGTGGTGGAGCAGCCCCAGCATTTT. The J gene is TRBJ1-5, the V gene TRBV18; D ambiguous. This CDR3 is built from 15 residues. In germline, CDR1 is KGHSH, CDR2 LQKENI. V dropped 4 bases and J dropped 7 bases, with 17 bases sitting between them.

This clonotype was seen once. The J gene is TRBJ2-1, the V gene TRBV4-2; possibly TRBD1 for D (5 bases). CDR1 and CDR2 (germline): LGHNA, YNFKEQ. This CDR3 is built from 16 residues. Trimming shortened V by 0 bases and J by 7 bases, and 16 bases separated the two germline ends. The DNA for the CDR3 is TGTGCCAGCAGCCAAGAGGGGTCTGGGGCCCCTAATGAGCAGTTCTTC. It yields the protein CASSQEGSGAPNEQFF.

The chain carries TRBV9 and TRBJ2-7; 9 bases agree with TRBD1. The germline V gene encodes CDR1 SGDLS and CDR2 YYNGEE. This CDR3 has 16 amino acids. J gave up 3 bases and V 3 bases, and 10 bases lay outside the gene matches. The CDR3 loop reads CASSASTGGAYYEQYF. In nucleotides, the CDR3 is TGTGCCAGCAGCGCCTCGACAGGGGGTGCTTACTACGAGCAGTACTTC.

The rearrangement joins TRBV6-5 to TRBJ2-3, with D perhaps given as TRBD1 or TRBD2 (6 bases each). Trimming removed 2 bases at V and 3 bases at J, with 9 bases between. The CDR3 sequence is 14 residues long. Germline values: CDR1 MNHEY, CDR2 SVGAGI. The CDR3: CASSYTGATDTQYF. The DNA of the CDR3 is TGTGCCAGCAGTTACACGGGGGCTACAGATACGCAGTATTTT.